This T cell receptor (beta chain) was sequenced in a study of T cell responses to AZD1222 COVID-19 vaccine (dated by TCRdb to about 2021). Study-level background: A total of over 230 trial participants underwent TCR sequencing, of whom about 210 had received two doses of AZD1222 and some 26 had received two doses of the MenACWY control vaccine. Enrollment into the trials was organized by age into subgroups of 18-55, 56-69 and 70-plus years, and those subgroups contained about 160, 30 and 59 TCR-sequenced participants, respectively. Results and caveats for the whole study, not just this receptor: Reportedly, almost half of the unique spike-specific TCRs recognized epitopes lying outside the regions that are mutated in the B.1.351 and B.1.1.7 variants. The 56-69-year group was small, and its depth increase did not reach significance, likely because of low power. Because no samples from the day 14 peak response were available, repertoires could be characterized only after the peak T cell response. After two AZD1222 doses, spike-specific TCR breadth and depth were significantly higher than at day 0 and than in MenACWY recipients. Conclusions about previously exposed vaccinees are limited because only a handful of AZD1222 recipients were SARS-CoV-2 seropositive at baseline. Most participants were white British and females outnumbered males, and the authors suggested that clonal diversity may have been underestimated. The vaccine-associated CD4 TCRs covered the entire spike protein, and the dominant responses fell in regions 160-218 and 743-854.

Taken from cysteine to phenylalanine, the CDR3 has 16 residues. Just the 48-base CDR3 DNA is kept, in frame starting at base 1. The germline V gene (reference sequence) gives CDR1 as LNHDA and CDR2 as SQIVND. At the junction V is shortened by 6 bases and J by 4 bases; bases outside the gene matches: 9. This clone was seen only once. What antigen it recognizes has not been identified. Qualities for individual bases were not recorded, and no much larger clone is one base off. The CDR3 regions of human TCRbeta chains were analyzed by immunosequencing. The authors processed their data as follows. Repertoire TCRs were checked for matches against a reference library of SARS-CoV-2-specific TCRs that had been generated using the MIRA antigen-specificity platform. Breadth meant the fraction of unique TCRs that were SARS-CoV-2-associated, whereas depth meant the fraction of total T cells that were SARS-CoV-2-associated. Using the MIRA data, every spike-specific TCR was mapped to the spike region that the TCR reacted to and assigned to either a CD4 or a CD8 class. Log10-transformed breadth and depth values were compared by one-way ANOVA with Sidak's multiple comparisons tests. As stored in TCRdb, this immuneACCESS dataset retains in-frame rearrangements with V and J assigned. A fraction of the clones does not appear; measured against another copy, unresolved V genes explain less than half of the discrepancy, and the remainder lacks a known reason. The V and J calls and clone size are taken from that table; D and trimming were inferred from the DNA. This sample comprises roughly 100,000 clones, 80% to 95% of them detected only once. The ten largest clones add up to roughly 8% of the sample.

Reading the label with the study, this specimen's time point is: about 28 days (+/-7) after the second vaccine dose. AZD1222 recipients whose second dose came at about 4 weeks and those whose second dose came at about 12 weeks were combined into one group, since spike-specific TCR depth and breadth did not differ between the two schedules. The vaccinee samples were drawn from two UK trials, COV001 and COV002, one of which was a single-blind randomized controlled phase 2/3 trial testing AZD1222 (ChAdOx1 nCoV-19) in healthy adults. Trial participant PBMC samples were collected at day 0 and day 28 after the second dose for TCRbeta chain sequencing.

The origin of this receptor is an adult who received the AZD1222 COVID-19 vaccine. The rearrangement combines TRBV19 with TRBJ2-2, with 9 central nucleotides matching TRBD1. Sequencing used peripheral blood, obtained 28 days after the second AZD1222 dose. This receptor has the CDR3 CASRVWGTGFTGELFF. The sequenced DNA: TGTGCCAGTAGGGTTTGGGGGACAGGGTTCACCGGGGAGCTGTTTTTT.